The TCR beta chain under discussion was sequenced for a study of cytomegalovirus exposure and HLA in healthy donors. The PCR contained 60 Vbeta and 13 Jbeta primers. The table came from immunoSEQ multiplex PCR; TCRdb's copy has only in-frame clones and leaves some out. The sample has about 160,000 clones, 60% to 85% seen once. The V and J ends lost 5 bases and 5 bases respectively, with 10 bases between them. Germline V gene sequence: CDR1 MNHNS, CDR2 SASEGT. This CDR3 is built from 12 residues. The receptor was derived from a woman aged 25 to 39 in good health and CMV-seronegative. The sequencing sample was made of PBMCs. V is TRBV6-1 and J is TRBJ2-7; the D gene is possibly TRBD1 (5 bases). CDR3 nucleotides: TGTGCCAGCAGTTATTTGGGGCACGAGCAGTACTTC. As protein: CASSYLGHEQYF.